This T cell receptor beta chain was observed in a study of T cells in Graves' hyperthyroidism and ophthalmopathy. Whole-study results and caveats: Ophthalmopathy and stable hyperthyroidism were separated by a 13 V-J model. Most thyroid clonotypes with frequency above 0.001 were detected in blood.

The CDR3 sequence is 11 residues long. With 9 bases removed from V and 7 bases from J, the gap between germline ends came to 12 bases. CDR1 is LNHNV, CDR2 YYDKDF, per germline (reference sequence). Template material for amplifying TCR beta CDR3 regions consisted of RNA transcripts. The TCR CDR3 was amplified in a first-round RT-PCR using the HTBI primer set. TCRdb processed the multiplex PCR reads anew with MiXCR; each CDR3 protein has one entry. The sample lists 750,000 to 950,000 distinct CDR3 sequences, about 38% occurring once. A note on this clonotype: Antigen unknown.

Calling Graves' hyperthyroidism stable meant ophthalmopathy did not progress within 18 months. In making diagnoses, clinical symptoms, serum thyroxine and TRAb, thyroid ultrasound and orbital computed tomography were all used. The TCR sequence derives from a man in his late teens or twenties with Graves' hyperthyroidism. The sample consisted of blood. The chain is built from TRBV15 and TRBJ1-2; D is undetermined. DNA of the CDR3: TGTGCCACGCGTAGCCCAGGTGGCTACACCTTC. Its translation is CATRSPGGYTF.